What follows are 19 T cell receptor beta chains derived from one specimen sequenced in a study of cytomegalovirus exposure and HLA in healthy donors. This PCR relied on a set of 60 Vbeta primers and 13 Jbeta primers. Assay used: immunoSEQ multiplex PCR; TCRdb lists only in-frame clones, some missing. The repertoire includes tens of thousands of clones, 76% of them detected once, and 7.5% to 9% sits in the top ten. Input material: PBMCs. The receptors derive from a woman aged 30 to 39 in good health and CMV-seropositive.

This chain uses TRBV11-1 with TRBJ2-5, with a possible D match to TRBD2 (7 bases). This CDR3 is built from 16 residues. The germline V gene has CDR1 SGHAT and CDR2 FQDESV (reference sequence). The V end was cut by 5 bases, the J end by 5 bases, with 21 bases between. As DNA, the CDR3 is TGTGCCAGCAGCCCCCGAGGGGGGGCTTTTCAGGAGACCCAGTACTTC. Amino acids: CASSPRGGAFQETQYF.

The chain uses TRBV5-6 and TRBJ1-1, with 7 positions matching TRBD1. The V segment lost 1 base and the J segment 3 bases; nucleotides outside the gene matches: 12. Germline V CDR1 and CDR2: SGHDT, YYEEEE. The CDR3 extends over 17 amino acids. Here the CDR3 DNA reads TGTGCCAGCAGCTTGTACAGGGGAGGTAGGAGGTACACTGAAGCTTTCTTT. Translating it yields CASSLYRGGRRYTEAFF.

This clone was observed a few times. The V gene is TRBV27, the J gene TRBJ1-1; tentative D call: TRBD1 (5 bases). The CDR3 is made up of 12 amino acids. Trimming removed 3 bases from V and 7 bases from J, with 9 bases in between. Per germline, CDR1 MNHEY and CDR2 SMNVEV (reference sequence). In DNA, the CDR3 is TGTGCCAGCAGTTTCCAGGGTGGTGAAGCTTTCTTT. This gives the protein CASSFQGGEAFF.

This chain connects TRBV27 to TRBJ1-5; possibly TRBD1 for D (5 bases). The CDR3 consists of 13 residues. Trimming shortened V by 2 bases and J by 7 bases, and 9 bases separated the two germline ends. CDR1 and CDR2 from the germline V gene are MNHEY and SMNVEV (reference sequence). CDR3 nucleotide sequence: TGTGCCAGCAGTTTAAAGGGGAGGCAGCCCCAGCATTTT. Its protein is CASSLKGRQPQHF.

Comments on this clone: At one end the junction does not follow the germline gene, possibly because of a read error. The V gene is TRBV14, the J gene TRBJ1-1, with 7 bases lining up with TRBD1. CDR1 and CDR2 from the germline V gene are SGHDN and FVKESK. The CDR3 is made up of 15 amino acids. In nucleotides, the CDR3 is TGTGCCAGCAGCCAAGGACAGGGCTTGAAGACTGAAGCTTTCTTT. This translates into CASSQGQGLKTEAFF.

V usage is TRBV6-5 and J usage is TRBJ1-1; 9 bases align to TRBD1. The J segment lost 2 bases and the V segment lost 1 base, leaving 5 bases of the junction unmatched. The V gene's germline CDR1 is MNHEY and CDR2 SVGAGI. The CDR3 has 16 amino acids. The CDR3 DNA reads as TGTGCCAGCAGTTACTTTAAGGGACAGGGCAACACTGAAGCTTTCTTT. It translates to CASSYFKGQGNTEAFF.

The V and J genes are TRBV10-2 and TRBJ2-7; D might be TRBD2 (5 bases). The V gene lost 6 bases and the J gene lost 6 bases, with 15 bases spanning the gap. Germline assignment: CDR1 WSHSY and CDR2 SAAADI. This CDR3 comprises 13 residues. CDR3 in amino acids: CASRDLTTSEQYF. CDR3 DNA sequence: TGCGCCAGCAGGGACTTAACAACCTCCGAGCAGTACTTC.

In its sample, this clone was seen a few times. The CDR3 sequence: CASSLTPGEEQFF. DNA of the CDR3: TGTGCCAGCAGTCTCACTCCCGGGGAAGAGCAGTTCTTC. This rearrangement joins TRBV6-6 to TRBJ2-1; perhaps TRBD2 as D (5 bases). The CDR3 extends over 13 amino acids. The germline V gene has CDR1 MNHNY and CDR2 SVGAGI (reference sequence). V was cut by 5 bases and J by 10 bases, with 15 bases left in between.

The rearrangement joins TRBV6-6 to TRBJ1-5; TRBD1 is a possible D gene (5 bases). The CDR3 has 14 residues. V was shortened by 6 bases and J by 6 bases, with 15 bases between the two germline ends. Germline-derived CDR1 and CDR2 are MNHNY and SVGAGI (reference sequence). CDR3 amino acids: CASRVVRGGQPQHF. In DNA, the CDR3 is TGTGCCAGCAGGGTTGTGAGGGGAGGTCAGCCCCAGCATTTT.

The CDR3 loop reads CASSLAQGGNTEAFF. As DNA, the CDR3 is TGTGCCAGCAGCTTAGCCCAGGGTGGGAACACTGAAGCTTTCTTT. The chain employs TRBV7-8 and TRBJ1-1; maybe TRBD1 (5 bases). CDR1 is SGHVS, CDR2 FQNEAQ, per germline. Trimming shortened V by 0 bases and J by 1 base, and 9 bases separated the two germline ends. The CDR3 sequence is 15 residues long. The whole variable domain, filled in from reference TRBV7-8 and TRBJ1-1, reads GAGVSQSPRYKVAKRGQDVALRCDPISGHVSLFWYQQALGQGPEFLTYFQNEAQLDKSGLPSDRFFAERPEGSVSTLKIQRTQQEDSAVYLCASSLAQGGNTEAFFGQGTRLTVV.

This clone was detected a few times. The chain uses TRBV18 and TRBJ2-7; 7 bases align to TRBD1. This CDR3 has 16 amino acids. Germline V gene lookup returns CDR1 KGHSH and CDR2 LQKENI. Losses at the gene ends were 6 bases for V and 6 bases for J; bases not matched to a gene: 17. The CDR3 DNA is TGTGCCAGCTCCCCCCCTGGGACAGCAATGTCGCGCGAGCAGTACTTC. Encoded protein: CASSPPGTAMSREQYF.

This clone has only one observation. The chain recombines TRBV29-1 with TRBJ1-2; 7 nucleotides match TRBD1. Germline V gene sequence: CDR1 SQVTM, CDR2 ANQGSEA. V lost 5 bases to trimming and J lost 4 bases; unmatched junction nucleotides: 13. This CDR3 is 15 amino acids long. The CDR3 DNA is TGCAGCGTTCCCGGGACAGAAAAAGGTCCCTATGGCTACACCTTC. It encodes CSVPGTEKGPYGYTF.

In nucleotides, the CDR3 is TGTGCCAGCAGCTTTGGGAGCGGGGCCTTAACCTACGAGCAGTACTTC. Protein: CASSFGSGALTYEQYF. The chain has TRBV7-9 and TRBJ2-7; TRBD2 matches at 7 bases. This CDR3 is 16 amino acids long. V was clipped by 3 bases and J by 2 bases; unmatched bases: 10. In germline, CDR1 is SEHNR, CDR2 FQNEAQ (reference sequence).

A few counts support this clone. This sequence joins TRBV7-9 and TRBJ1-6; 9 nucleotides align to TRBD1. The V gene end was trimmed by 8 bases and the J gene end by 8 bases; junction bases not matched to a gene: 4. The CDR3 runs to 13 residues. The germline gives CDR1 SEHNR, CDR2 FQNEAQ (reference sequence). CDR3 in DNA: TGTGCCAGCTGGGGACAGGGAGATTCACCCCTCCACTTT. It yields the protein CASWGQGDSPLHF.

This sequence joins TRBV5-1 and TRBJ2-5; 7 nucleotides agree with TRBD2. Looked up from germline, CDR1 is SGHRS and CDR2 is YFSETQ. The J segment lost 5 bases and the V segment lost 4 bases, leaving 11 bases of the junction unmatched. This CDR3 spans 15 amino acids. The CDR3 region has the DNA TGCGCCAGCAGCAAGGGAGGGCGGAAGGGGGAGACCCAGTACTTC. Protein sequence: CASSKGGRKGETQYF.

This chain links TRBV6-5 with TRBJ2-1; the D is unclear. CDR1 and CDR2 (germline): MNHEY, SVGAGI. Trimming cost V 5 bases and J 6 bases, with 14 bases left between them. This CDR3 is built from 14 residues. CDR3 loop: CASSTQNSLNEQFF. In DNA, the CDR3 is TGTGCCAGCAGTACCCAAAACAGTCTCAATGAGCAGTTCTTC.

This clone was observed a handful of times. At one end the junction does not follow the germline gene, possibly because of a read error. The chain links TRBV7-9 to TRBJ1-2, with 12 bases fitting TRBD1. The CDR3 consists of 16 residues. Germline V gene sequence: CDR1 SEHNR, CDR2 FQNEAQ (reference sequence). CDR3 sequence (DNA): TGTTCCAGCAGCTTATCCGGGACAGGGGGCAACTATGGCTACACCTTC. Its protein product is CSSSLSGTGGNYGYTF.

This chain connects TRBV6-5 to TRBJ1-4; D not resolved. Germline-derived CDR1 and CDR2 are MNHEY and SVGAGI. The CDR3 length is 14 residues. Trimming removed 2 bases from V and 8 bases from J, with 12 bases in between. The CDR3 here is CASSYRRGLEKLFF. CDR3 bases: TGTGCCAGCAGTTACAGGCGGGGTCTCGAAAAACTGTTTTTT.

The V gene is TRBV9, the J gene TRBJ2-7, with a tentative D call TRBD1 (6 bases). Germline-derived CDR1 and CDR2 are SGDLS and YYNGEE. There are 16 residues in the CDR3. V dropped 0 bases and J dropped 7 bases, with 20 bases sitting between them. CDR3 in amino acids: CASSVALDSLMGEQYF. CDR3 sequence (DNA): TGTGCCAGCAGCGTAGCCCTGGACAGCCTCATGGGAGAGCAGTACTTC. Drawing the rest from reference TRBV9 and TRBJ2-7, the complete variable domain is DSGVTQTPKHLITATGQRVTLRCSPRSGDLSVYWYQQSLDQGLQFLIQYYNGEERAKGNILERFSAQQFPDLHSELNLSSLELGDSALYFCASSVALDSLMGEQYFGPGTRLTVT.